This T cell receptor beta chain was identified during a study of blood T cell repertoires in COVID-19. Study-wide background: Researchers got acute and convalescent COVID-19 samples from the United States, Italy and Spain. The cDNA or gDNA used as material had been derived from T cells, B-cell-depleted T cells, or PBMCs.

Original data processing: Amplified reference gene primers provided the basis for estimating nucleated cell counts. Measured with immunoSEQ multiplex PCR; TCRdb has only the in-frame clones, and not every one. The V and J calls and clone size were taken over from that table, and D and trimming were inferred from the DNA. The data hold approximately 330,000 clones, with 87% observed a single time. There are 14 residues in the CDR3. With V trimmed by 1 base and J by 5 bases, 3 bases remained unmatched. Germline V gives CDR1 SGHVS, CDR2 FQNEAQ. Patients in Seattle were enrolled during active infection, then followed longitudinally.

This sequence originates from a young man with COVID-19, enrolled during active disease. The gene calls are TRBV7-8 and TRBJ1-1, with TRBD1 matching over 8 bases. The sample taken for sequencing was peripheral blood. The CDR3 reads CASSLGQGRTEAFF. The CDR3 coding sequence is TGTGCCAGCAGCTTAGGACAGGGGAGGACTGAAGCTTTCTTT.